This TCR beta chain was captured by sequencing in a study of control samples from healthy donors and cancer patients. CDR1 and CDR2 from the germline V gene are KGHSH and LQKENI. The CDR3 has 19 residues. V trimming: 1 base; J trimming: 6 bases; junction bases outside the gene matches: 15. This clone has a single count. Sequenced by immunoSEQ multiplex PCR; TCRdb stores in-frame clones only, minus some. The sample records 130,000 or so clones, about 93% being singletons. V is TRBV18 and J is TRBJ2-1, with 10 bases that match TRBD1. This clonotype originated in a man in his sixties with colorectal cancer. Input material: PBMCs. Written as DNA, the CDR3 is TGTGCCAGCTCACCACGAAGTCCCGGGACAGGGGTTGAGGGCAATGAGCAGTTCTTC. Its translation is CASSPRSPGTGVEGNEQFF.